The 7 T cell receptor beta chains listed next were all sequenced from one sample in a study of T-cell reconstitution after alpha-beta-depleted transplantation in children. TCRbeta library construction was performed incorporating unique molecular identifiers. Via MiXCR, TCRdb re-called the PCR reads, giving one row per CDR3 protein. Of around 800,000 distinct CDR3 sequences in the sample, approximately 15% were seen once. The sequenced sample was PBMCs, mostly from graft donor cells, obtained 360 days after TCRalphabeta/CD19-depleted stem cell transplant. Receptor source: a male patient under 18 who had a stem cell transplant for acute lymphoblastic leukemia, so the T cells may come from the graft donor.

This clonotype was seen a handful of times. The chain links TRBV18 to TRBJ2-1; weak D call: TRBD2 (6 bases). Germline values: CDR1 KGHSH, CDR2 LQKENI. The length of the CDR3 is 15 residues. Trimming removed 6 bases at V and 0 bases at J, with 12 bases between. The DNA for the CDR3 is TGTGCCAGCTCCGGGGGTGTACGCTCCTACAATGAGCAGTTCTTC. Protein sequence: CASSGGVRSYNEQFF.

The rearrangement joins TRBV6-1 to TRBJ1-5; D is undetermined. Germline loops: CDR1 MNHNS, CDR2 SASEGT. Trimming took off 6 bases at V and 2 bases at J, with 14 bases between the two ends. The CDR3 runs to 15 residues. The CDR3 nucleotides read TGTGCCAGCAGCCGCCCTGGGTCGGGCAATCAGCCCCAGCATTTT. It codes for CASSRPGSGNQPQHF.

The rearrangement uses TRBV7-3 and TRBJ1-2; 7 bases agree with TRBD1. Losses at the gene ends were 5 bases for V and 7 bases for J; bases not matched to a gene: 7. Germline loops: CDR1 SGHTA, CDR2 FQGTGA. CDR3 length: 13 amino acids. CDR3 protein: CASSPGTVLGYTF. The CDR3 DNA sequence: TGTGCCAGCAGCCCCGGGACAGTACTTGGCTACACCTTC.

This clonotype was seen a few times. The genes are TRBV7-3 and TRBJ2-2, with D uncertain. The CDR3 extends over 13 amino acids. Trimming cost V 4 bases and J 4 bases, with 7 bases left between them. CDR1 and CDR2 (germline): SGHTA, FQGTGA. The CDR3 loop reads CASSSSFTGELFF. The CDR3 nucleotides read TGTGCCAGCAGCTCCTCCTTCACCGGGGAGCTGTTTTTT.

The chain has TRBV12-5 and TRBJ2-7; D may be TRBD1 or TRBD2 (6 bases each). V lost 2 bases and J lost 7, with 15 bases in between. Germline-derived CDR1 and CDR2 are LGHNT and FRNRAP. The CDR3 length is 14 residues. The CDR3 spells CASGLNGRGGEQYF. CDR3 sequence (DNA): TGTGCTAGTGGTTTGAACGGGAGAGGGGGTGAGCAGTACTTC.

The J gene is TRBJ2-7, the V gene TRBV4-1, with D uncertain. The V and J ends lost 3 bases and 2 bases respectively, with 8 bases between them. This CDR3 comprises 13 residues. The germline CDR1 and CDR2 sequences are MGHRA and YSYEKL. In DNA, the CDR3 is TGCGCCAGCAGCCATCCGGCCGCCTACGAGCAGTACTTC. It is translated as CASSHPAAYEQYF.

The table lists this clonotype with many counts. This chain uses TRBV4-1 with TRBJ2-7; D remains ambiguous. The V end lost 5 bases, the J end lost 2 bases, and 16 bases lay between the germline ends. Germline V gives CDR1 MGHRA, CDR2 YSYEKL. The CDR3 has 15 residues. Here the CDR3 reads CASSSVRLGAYEQYF. CDR3 nucleotides: TGCGCCAGCAGCTCTGTCAGGCTAGGAGCCTACGAGCAGTACTTC.